This T cell receptor beta chain was profiled in a study of chemoradiotherapy in HPV16-positive cancers. Overall study findings and caveats: In HPV16-positive patients, HPV-responsive T-cell expansion tracked better recurrence-free survival.

Sequencing used immunoSEQ multiplex PCR; TCRdb keeps in-frame clones, though not all of them. The sample lists over 30,000 clones, roughly 78% occurring once. Comment on this clone: Its antigen is currently unknown.

The ends lost 0 bases at V and 11 bases at J; junction bases unmatched: 8. The CDR3 has 14 residues. The source of this sequence is a human donor with HPV-associated anogenital cancer. The rearrangement uses TRBV5-3 and TRBJ1-1, with 9 bases fitting TRBD1. TRBV5-3 counts as an open reading frame of uncertain function. The specimen comprised blood, sampled from a patient who underwent chemoradiotherapy. In DNA, the CDR3 is TGTGCCAGAAGCTTGGGGGGACAGGGCAGGAGGGCTTTCTTT. This encodes CARSLGGQGRRAFF.